The clone carrying this T cell receptor (beta chain) was seen only a few times. Germline trimming cut 4 bases from V and 7 bases from J; bases unmatched to any gene: 7. The CDR3 is 13 residues long. Per the germline V gene, CDR1 is DFQATT and CDR2 is SNEGSKA (reference sequence). The sample is drawn from a study of patients and donors after allogeneic stem cell transplantation. TCRdb re-called the RT-PCR reads through MiXCR, storing one row per CDR3 protein. The sample shows about 110,000 distinct CDR3 sequences, 35% of them seen only once. Source material: blood, either unsorted or a sorted T cell fraction (not recorded which). V and J are TRBV20-1 and TRBJ1-3; 7 positions match TRBD1. This TCR came from a human donor who was either an allogeneic HSCT recipient or a stem cell or donor lymphocyte infusion donor (not recorded which). It is not recorded whose cells these are; they may come from a transplant donor. In nucleotides, the CDR3 is TGCAGTGCTAACAAAGGGACAGAGAACACCATATATTTT. Translated, it gives CSANKGTENTIYF.